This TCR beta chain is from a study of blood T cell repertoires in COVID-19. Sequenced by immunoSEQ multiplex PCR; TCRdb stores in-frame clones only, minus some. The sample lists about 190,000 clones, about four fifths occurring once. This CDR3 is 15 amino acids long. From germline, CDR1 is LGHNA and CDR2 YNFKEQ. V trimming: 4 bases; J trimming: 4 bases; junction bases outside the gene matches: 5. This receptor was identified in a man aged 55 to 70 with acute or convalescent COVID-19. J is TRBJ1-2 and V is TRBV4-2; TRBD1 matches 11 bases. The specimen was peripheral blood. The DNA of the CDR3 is TGTGCCAGCAGCCCAAGGACAGGGGGCGCCTATGGCTACACCTTC. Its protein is CASSPRTGGAYGYTF.